The rows below give T cell receptor beta chains drawn from one sample of a study of blood T cell repertoires in COVID-19. Only in-frame clones appear in the TCRdb table, and some are missing; sequencing was by immunoSEQ multiplex PCR. This table holds some 76,000 clones, over 75% found once. Specimen: peripheral blood. All receptors derive from a woman between 18 and 29 years old with acute or convalescent COVID-19. CDR3s include the opening cysteine and the closing phenylalanine or tryptophan. D genes are given only for firm matches. Clone size is shown for a subset of rows, as once, few, many or a class of expanded clone.

D gene	V gene	clone size	J gene	CDR3 DNA	CDR3 protein
TRBD1	TRBV18	NA	TRBJ1-1	TGTGCCAGCTCAACGGACAGGGTGACGGGTAGCACTGAAGCTTTCTTT	CASSTDRVTGSTEAFF
NA	TRBV11-2	NA	TRBJ1-1	TGTGCCAGCAGCTCGACAGCGAACACTGAAGCTTTCTTT	CASSSTANTEAFF
NA	TRBV2	NA	TRBJ1-5	TGTGCCAGCAGTGAAAGGGGGTTAAGCAATCAGCCCCAGCATTTT	CASSERGLSNQPQHF
NA	TRBV7-2	NA	TRBJ2-1	TGTGCCAGCAGCTTACTCAGGTCCGAGCAGTTCTTC	CASSLLRSEQFF
NA	TRBV6-5	NA	TRBJ1-1	TGTGCCAGCAGATTTACAGGAGAGAACACTGAAGCTTTCTTT	CASRFTGENTEAFF
TRBD2	TRBV7-2	NA	TRBJ2-2	TGTGCCAGCAGCTCCCGACTAGCGGGAGTAAGTGGGGAGCTGTTTTTT	CASSSRLAGVSGELFF
NA	TRBV7-9	once	TRBJ2-7	TGTGCCAGCAGCTTAGAAGGAGGGAGCACAGGCTGGAGGTTC	CASSLEGGSTGWRF
NA	TRBV2	NA	TRBJ2-2	TGTGCCAGCAGTGATACCGGGCGGGGCACCGGGGAGCTGTTTTTT	CASSDTGRGTGELFF
NA	TRBV5-6	NA	TRBJ2-7	TGTGCCAGCAGCTTGGGCAGTACCTACGAGCAGTACTTC	CASSLGSTYEQYF
NA	TRBV2	few	TRBJ2-1	TGTGCCAGCAGTGAAAAACCGGGATTAAGCTCCTACAATGAGCAGTTCTTC	CASSEKPGLSSYNEQFF
TRBD1	TRBV30	NA	TRBJ1-6	TGTGCCTGGACCGGGACAGGGATTAATTCACCCCTCCACTTT	CAWTGTGINSPLHF
NA	TRBV19	NA	TRBJ1-1	TGTGCCAGTAGTCACTGGGCCACTGAAGCTTTCTTT	CASSHWATEAFF
NA	TRBV5-1	NA	TRBJ1-1	TGCGCCAGCAGCTTGACTGCCGGAGGGAACACTGAAGCTTTCTTT	CASSLTAGGNTEAFF
NA	TRBV6-5	NA	TRBJ1-1	TGTGCCAGCAGGTTTCTTGGGAGCACTGAAGCTTTCTTT	CASRFLGSTEAFF
TRBD1	TRBV12-3/TRBV12-4	NA	TRBJ2-1	TGTGCCAGCAGGGGGACAGCAAACAATGAGCAGTTCTTC	CASRGTANNEQFF
TRBD1	TRBV6-6	NA	TRBJ2-2	TGTGCCAGCAGCCGTGCAGGGGGAGATAACACCGGGGAGCTGTTTTTT	CASSRAGGDNTGELFF
NA	TRBV18	NA	TRBJ1-1	TGTGCCAGCTCACCTCAGGGTAACGCTGAAGCTTTCTTT	CASSPQGNAEAFF
TRBD1	TRBV28	NA	TRBJ1-5	TGTGCCAGCAGAGAGACAGGGGGTGAGTGGCAGCCCCAGCATTTT	CASRETGGEWQPQHF
TRBD1	TRBV4-1	NA	TRBJ1-1	TGCGCCAGCAGCCAAGGACAGGGCAGTTACACTGAAGCTTTCTTT	CASSQGQGSYTEAFF
NA	TRBV12-3/TRBV12-4	NA	TRBJ1-1	TGTGCCAGCAGTCCTACAGACATCCACGAAGCTTTCTTT	CASSPTDIHEAFF
NA	TRBV6-6	NA	TRBJ2-5	TGTGCCAGCAGTTACCCGGACTCAAAAGAGACCCAGTACTTC	CASSYPDSKETQYF
NA	TRBV14	NA	TRBJ1-2	TGTGCCAGCAGCCCCGCGGGGAGCTATGGCTACACCTTC	CASSPAGSYGYTF
TRBD1	TRBV27	NA	TRBJ2-7	TGTGCCAGCAGTCCTGGGACAGACTACGAGCAGTACTTC	CASSPGTDYEQYF
TRBD1	TRBV29-1	NA	TRBJ1-1	TGCAGCGTTTCTCAGGGGGCGAACACTGAAGCTTTCTTT	CSVSQGANTEAFF
TRBD1	TRBV9	many	TRBJ1-6	TGTGCCAGCAGCGCCGGGACAGGGAGTTCACCCCTCCACTTT	CASSAGTGSSPLHF
TRBD2	TRBV7-8	NA	TRBJ2-1	TGTGCCAGCGCCGCGGGAGCCAAGATCTCCTACAATGAGCAGTTCTTC	CASAAGAKISYNEQFF
TRBD1	TRBV19	NA	TRBJ1-1	TGTGCCAGTAGCCGCGATCCAGGGGGCGCAGGAACTGAAGCTTTCTTT	CASSRDPGGAGTEAFF
NA	TRBV19	NA	TRBJ1-3	TGTGCCAGTAGTATAGGAAGAGCCTCTGGAAACACCATATATTTT	CASSIGRASGNTIYF
TRBD2	TRBV13	NA	TRBJ2-5	TGTGCCAGCAGCTTAGGGCTAGCGGGGGGGAAAGAGACCCAGTACTTC	CASSLGLAGGKETQYF
NA	TRBV21-1	NA	TRBJ2-5	TGTGCCAGCACCATTAGGTACGAGGGGGACCAAGAGACCCAGTACTTC	CASTIRYEGDQETQYF
NA	TRBV3-1/TRBV3-2	NA	TRBJ1-2	TGTGCCAGCAGCCAACGACACCGGGAGGTGGCTGGCTACACCTTC	CASSQRHREVAGYTF
TRBD1	TRBV6-2/TRBV6-3	NA	TRBJ1-5	TGTGCCAGCAGTACCCAGGGGGCTGGCAATCAGCCCCAGCATTTT	CASSTQGAGNQPQHF
NA	TRBV3-1/TRBV3-2	once	TRBJ1-5	TGTGCCAGCAGCCAAGGGCCAGGGGCAGGACAGCCCCAGCATTTT	CASSQGPGAGQPQHF
TRBD1	TRBV30	NA	TRBJ1-1	TGTGCCTGGGGGGGACAGCTTATGAACACTGAAGCTTTCTTT	CAWGGQLMNTEAFF
TRBD1	TRBV4-1	NA	TRBJ1-2	TGCGCCAGCAGCCAGAGGACAGGGGGGGACTATGGCTACACCTTC	CASSQRTGGDYGYTF
TRBD1	TRBV5-1	NA	TRBJ1-1	TGCGCCAGCAGCTGGGGACAGGGCACTGAAGCTTTCTTT	CASSWGQGTEAFF
TRBD1	TRBV11-2	once	TRBJ2-2	TGTGCCAGCAGCTCTAGACAGGGACAAAACGGGGAGCTGTTTTTT	CASSSRQGQNGELFF
NA	TRBV9	once	TRBJ1-1	TGTGCCAGCAGCGTAGTTCTGGGGCCGGGTCAAGGGGAGAACACTGAAGCTTTCTTT	CASSVVLGPGQGENTEAFF
TRBD1	TRBV7-6	NA	TRBJ2-1	TGTGCCAGCAGCTTAGGGGGACAGGAAAACTACAATGAGCAGTTCTTC	CASSLGGQENYNEQFF
TRBD1	TRBV7-9	NA	TRBJ2-2	TGTGCCAGCAGCCGCGCCGGGACAGGGGGCGGCACCGGGGAGCTGTTTTTT	CASSRAGTGGGTGELFF